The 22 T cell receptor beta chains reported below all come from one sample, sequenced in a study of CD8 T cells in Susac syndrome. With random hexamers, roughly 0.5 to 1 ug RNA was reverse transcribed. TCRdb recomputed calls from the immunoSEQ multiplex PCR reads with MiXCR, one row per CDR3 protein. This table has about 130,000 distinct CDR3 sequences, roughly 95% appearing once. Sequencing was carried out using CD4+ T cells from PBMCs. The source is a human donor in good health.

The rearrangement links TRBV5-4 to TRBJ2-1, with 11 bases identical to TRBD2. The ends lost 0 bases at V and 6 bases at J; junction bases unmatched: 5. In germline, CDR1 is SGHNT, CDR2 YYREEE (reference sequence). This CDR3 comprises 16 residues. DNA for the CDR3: TGTGCCAGCAGCTTGGGAAATGGACTAGCGGGCAATGAGCAGTTCTTC. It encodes CASSLGNGLAGNEQFF.

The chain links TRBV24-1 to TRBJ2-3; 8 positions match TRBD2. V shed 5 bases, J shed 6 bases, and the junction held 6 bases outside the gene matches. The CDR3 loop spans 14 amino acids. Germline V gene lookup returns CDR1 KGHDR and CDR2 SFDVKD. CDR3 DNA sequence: TGTGCCACCAGTGCCCCGGGGGGGGCGGATACGCAGTATTTT. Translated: CATSAPGGADTQYF.

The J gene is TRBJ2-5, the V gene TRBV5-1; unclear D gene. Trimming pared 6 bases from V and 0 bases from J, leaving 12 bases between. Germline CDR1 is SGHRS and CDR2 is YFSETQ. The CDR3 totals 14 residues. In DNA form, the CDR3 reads TGCGCCAGCAATATTAACGGGTACCAAGAGACCCAGTACTTC. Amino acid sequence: CASNINGYQETQYF.

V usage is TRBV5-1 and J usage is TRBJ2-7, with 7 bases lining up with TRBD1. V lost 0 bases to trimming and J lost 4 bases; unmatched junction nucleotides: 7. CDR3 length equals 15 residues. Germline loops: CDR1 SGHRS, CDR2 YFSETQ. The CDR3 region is CASSLAGDSSYEQYF. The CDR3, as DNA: TGCGCCAGCAGCTTGGCCGGGGACAGCAGTTACGAGCAGTACTTC.

This chain's CDR3 is CSASHGSDNQPQHF. In DNA form, the CDR3 reads TGCAGTGCTAGCCACGGGTCGGACAATCAGCCCCAGCATTTT. This chain uses TRBV20-1 with TRBJ1-5, with D unresolved. Germline CDR1 reads DFQATT; CDR2 reads SNEGSKA (reference sequence). The CDR3 covers 14 residues. Trimming took off 3 bases at V and 3 bases at J, with 12 bases between the two ends.

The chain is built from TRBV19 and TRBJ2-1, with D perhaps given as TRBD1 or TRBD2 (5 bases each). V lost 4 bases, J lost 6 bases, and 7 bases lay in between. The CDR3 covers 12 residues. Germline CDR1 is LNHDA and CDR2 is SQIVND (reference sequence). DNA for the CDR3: TGTGCCAGTAGTAGGGGACGCAATGAGCAGTTCTTC. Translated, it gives CASSRGRNEQFF.

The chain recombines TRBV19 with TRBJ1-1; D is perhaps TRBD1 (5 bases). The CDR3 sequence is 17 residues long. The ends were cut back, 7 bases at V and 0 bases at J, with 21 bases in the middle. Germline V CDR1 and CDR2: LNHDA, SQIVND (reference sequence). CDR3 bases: TGTGCCAGTACCCCTGGACCGTACAGGACGATGAACACTGAAGCTTTCTTT. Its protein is CASTPGPYRTMNTEAFF.

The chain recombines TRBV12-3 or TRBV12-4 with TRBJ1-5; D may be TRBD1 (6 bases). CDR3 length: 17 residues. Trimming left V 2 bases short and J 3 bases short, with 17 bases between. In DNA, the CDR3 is TGTGCCAGCAGTTTAAGCCGGACAGCGGGGCCCAATCAGCCCCAGCATTTT. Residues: CASSLSRTAGPNQPQHF.

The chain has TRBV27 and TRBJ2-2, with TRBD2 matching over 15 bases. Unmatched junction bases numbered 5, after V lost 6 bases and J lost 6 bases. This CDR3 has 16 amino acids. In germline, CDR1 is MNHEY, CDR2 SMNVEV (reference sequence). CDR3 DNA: TGTGCCAGCAGGGTAGGACTAGCGGGAGGGCCCGGGGAGCTGTTTTTT. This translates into CASRVGLAGGPGELFF.

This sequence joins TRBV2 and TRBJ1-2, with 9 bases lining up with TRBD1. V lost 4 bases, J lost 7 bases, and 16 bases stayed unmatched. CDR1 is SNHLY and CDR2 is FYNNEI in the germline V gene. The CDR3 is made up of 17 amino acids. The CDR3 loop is CASSGAGTGNVLGGYTF. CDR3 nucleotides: TGTGCCAGCAGTGGCGCCGGGACAGGGAATGTATTGGGTGGCTACACCTTC.

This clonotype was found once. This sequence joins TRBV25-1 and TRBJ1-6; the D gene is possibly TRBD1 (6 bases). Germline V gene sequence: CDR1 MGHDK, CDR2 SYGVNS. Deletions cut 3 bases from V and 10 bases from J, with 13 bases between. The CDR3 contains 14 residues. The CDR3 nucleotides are TGTGCCAGCAGTGATTTAGGGGGGGAATCACCCCTCCACTTT. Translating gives CASSDLGGESPLHF.

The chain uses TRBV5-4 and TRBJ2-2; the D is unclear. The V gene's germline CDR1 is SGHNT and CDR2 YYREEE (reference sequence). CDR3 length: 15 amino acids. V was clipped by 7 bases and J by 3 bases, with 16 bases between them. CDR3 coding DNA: TGTGCCAGCCGCCCGGTGGCGTCGGACACCGGGGAGCTGTTTTTT. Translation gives CASRPVASDTGELFF.

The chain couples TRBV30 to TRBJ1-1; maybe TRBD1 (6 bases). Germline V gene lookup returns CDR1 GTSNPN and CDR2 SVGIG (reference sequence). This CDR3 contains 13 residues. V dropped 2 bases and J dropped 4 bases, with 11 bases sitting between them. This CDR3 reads CAWSRTGFTEAFF. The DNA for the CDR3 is TGTGCCTGGAGTCGTACAGGGTTCACTGAAGCTTTCTTT.

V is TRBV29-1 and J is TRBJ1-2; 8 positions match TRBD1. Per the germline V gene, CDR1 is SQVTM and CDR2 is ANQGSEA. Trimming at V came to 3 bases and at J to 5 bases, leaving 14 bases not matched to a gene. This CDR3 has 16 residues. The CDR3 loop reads CSVDANRGISGYGYTF. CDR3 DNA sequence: TGCAGCGTTGACGCGAACAGGGGGATTTCTGGTTATGGCTACACCTTC.

Written as DNA, the CDR3 is TGCAGTGCTAGAGATCCTGCAGGGGGAGGAAACATTCAGTACTTC. Protein product: CSARDPAGGGNIQYF. This chain connects TRBV20-1 to TRBJ2-4; TRBD1 might be the D (7 bases). Germline loops: CDR1 DFQATT, CDR2 SNEGSKA (reference sequence). V was cut by 0 bases and J by 6 bases, with 15 bases left in between. The CDR3 loop spans 15 amino acids.

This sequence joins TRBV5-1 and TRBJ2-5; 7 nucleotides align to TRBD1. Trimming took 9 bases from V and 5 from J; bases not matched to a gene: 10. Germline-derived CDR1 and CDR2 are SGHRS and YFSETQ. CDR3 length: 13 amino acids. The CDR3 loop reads CAIPRTRGETQYF. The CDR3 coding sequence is TGCGCCATCCCAAGGACCAGGGGGGAGACCCAGTACTTC.

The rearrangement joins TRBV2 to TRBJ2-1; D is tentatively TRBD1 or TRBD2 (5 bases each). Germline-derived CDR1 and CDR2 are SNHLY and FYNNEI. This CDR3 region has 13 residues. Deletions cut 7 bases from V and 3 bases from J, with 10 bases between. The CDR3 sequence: CASKGRIYNEQFF. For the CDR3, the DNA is TGTGCCAGCAAGGGACGGATCTACAATGAGCAGTTCTTC.

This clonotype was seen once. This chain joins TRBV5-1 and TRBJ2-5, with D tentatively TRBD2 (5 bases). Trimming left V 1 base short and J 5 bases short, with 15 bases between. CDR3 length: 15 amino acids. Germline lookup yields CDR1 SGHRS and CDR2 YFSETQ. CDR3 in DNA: TGCGCCAGCAGCTTGTTAAGCGGCGGCTGGGAGACCCAGTACTTC. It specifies CASSLLSGGWETQYF. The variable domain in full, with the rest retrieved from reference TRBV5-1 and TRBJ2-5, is KAGVTQTPRYLIKTRGQQVTLSCSPISGHRSVSWYQQTPGQGLQFLFEYFSETQRNKGNFPGRFSGRQFSNSRSEMNVSTLELGDSALYLCASSLLSGGWETQYFGPGTRLLVL.

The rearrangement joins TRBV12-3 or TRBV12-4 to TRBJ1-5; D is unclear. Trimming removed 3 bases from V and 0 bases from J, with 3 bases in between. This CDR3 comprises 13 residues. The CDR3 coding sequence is TGTGCCAGCAGTTTTGCTAGCAATCAGCCCCAGCATTTT. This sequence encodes CASSFASNQPQHF.

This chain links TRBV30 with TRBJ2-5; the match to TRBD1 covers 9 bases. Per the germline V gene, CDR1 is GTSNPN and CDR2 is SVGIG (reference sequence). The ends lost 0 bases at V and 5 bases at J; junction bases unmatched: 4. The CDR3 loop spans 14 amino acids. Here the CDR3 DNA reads TGTGCCTGGAGTGTACAGGGGGCCCGTGAGACCCAGTACTTC. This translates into CAWSVQGARETQYF.

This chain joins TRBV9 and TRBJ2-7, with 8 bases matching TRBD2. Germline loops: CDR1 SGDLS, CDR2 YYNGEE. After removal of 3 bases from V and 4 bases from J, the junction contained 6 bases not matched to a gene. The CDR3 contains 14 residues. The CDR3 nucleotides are TGTGCCAGCAGCGCAAGCGGGAGAGGTTACGAGCAGTACTTC. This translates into CASSASGRGYEQYF.

CDR3 residues: CSVVDRGSEQYF. In DNA form, the CDR3 reads TGCAGCGTGGTGGACAGGGGAAGCGAGCAGTACTTC. V is TRBV29-1 and J is TRBJ2-7, with 9 bases aligning to TRBD1. V was pared by 6 bases and J by 6 bases, with 6 bases of the junction left unmatched. The CDR3 is 12 residues long. Per the germline V gene, CDR1 is SQVTM and CDR2 is ANQGSEA.